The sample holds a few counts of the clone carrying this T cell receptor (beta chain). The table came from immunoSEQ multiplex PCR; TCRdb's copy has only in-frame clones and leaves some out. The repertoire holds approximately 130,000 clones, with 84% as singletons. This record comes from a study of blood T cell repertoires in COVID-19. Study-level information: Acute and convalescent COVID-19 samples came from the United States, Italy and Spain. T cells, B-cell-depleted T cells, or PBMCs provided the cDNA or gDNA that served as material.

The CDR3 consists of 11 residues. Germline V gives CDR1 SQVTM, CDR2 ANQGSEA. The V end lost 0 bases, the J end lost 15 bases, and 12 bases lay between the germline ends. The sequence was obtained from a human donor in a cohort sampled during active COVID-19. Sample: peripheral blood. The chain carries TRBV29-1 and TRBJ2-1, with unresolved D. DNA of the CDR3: TGCAGCGTTGAAGATAGGCTAGTCTGGTTCTTC. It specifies CSVEDRLVWFF.